This TCR beta chain came from a study of early T cells in non-severe SARS-CoV-2 infection. TCRdb reanalysed the 5' RACE reads using MiXCR and keeps one entry per CDR3 protein. Of some 52,000 distinct CDR3 sequences in the sample, 8% were seen once. This clonotype was counted at least ten times. The source is an adult who was a healthcare worker with PCR-confirmed SARS-CoV-2 infection or an uninfected control (not recorded which). Sequencing used whole blood.

Written as DNA, the CDR3 is TGCAGCGTTGACAGGGGGCAGGATGGCTACACCTTC. Amino acid sequence: CSVDRGQDGYTF. The gene calls are TRBV29-1 and TRBJ1-2; 8 bases match TRBD1. This CDR3 spans 12 amino acids. V lost 3 bases and J lost 6; bases outside the gene matches: 3. CDR1 is SQVTM, CDR2 ANQGSEA, per germline.